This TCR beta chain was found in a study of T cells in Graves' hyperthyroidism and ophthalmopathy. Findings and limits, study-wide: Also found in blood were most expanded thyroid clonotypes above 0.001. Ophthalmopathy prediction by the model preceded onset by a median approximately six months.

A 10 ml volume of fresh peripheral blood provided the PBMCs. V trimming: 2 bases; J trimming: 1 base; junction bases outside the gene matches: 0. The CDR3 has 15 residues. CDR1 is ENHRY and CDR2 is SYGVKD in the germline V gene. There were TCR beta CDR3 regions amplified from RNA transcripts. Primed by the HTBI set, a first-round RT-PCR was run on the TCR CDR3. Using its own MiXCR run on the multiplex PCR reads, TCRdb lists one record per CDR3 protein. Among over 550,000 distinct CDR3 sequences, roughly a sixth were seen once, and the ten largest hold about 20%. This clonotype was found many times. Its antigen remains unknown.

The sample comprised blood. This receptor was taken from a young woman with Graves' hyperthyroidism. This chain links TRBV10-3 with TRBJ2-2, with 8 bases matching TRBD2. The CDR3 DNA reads TGTGCCATCAGTGAGACTAGCGGGAACACCGGGGAGCTGTTTTTT. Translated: CAISETSGNTGELFF.